This TCR beta chain stems from a study of cytomegalovirus exposure and HLA in healthy donors. Whole-study results and caveats: CMV serostatus was the sole immune exposure information available. The HLA-A and HLA-B alleles of most subjects were reportedly predicted accurately from TCR beta sequences.

This clone has more than one count but fewer than ten. Its antigen remains unidentified. Losses at the gene ends were 4 bases for V and 7 bases for J; bases not matched to a gene: 3. The length of the CDR3 is 14 residues. Germline V gene data show CDR1 as SNHLY and CDR2 as FYNNEI. Vbeta (60) and Jbeta (13) primers were used in the PCR. The assay was immunoSEQ multiplex PCR, and TCRdb's table has in-frame clones only and misses some. The table shows around 200,000 clones, with around 80% occurring only once. Sequencing was done on a sample of PBMCs. J is TRBJ1-5 and V is TRBV2; 11 bases agree with TRBD1. The TCR was taken from a woman younger than 45 in good health and CMV-seropositive. The DNA for the CDR3 is TGTGCCAGCAGTGGGACAGGGGGCAGCCAGCCCCAGCATTTT. Translated: CASSGTGGSQPQHF.